This entry describes one T cell receptor beta chain. This entry belongs to a study of blood T cell repertoires in COVID-19. The CDR3 contains 14 residues. Germline assignment: CDR1 MNHEY and CDR2 SMNVEV (reference sequence). Trimming removed 3 bases at V and 4 bases at J, with 13 bases between. Assay: immunoSEQ multiplex PCR; the TCRdb copy retains only in-frame clones and omits some. Here the sample spans hundreds of thousands of clones, around 80% being singletons. The sequence came from a woman in her 50s with acute or convalescent COVID-19. The sample comprised peripheral blood. The V and J genes are TRBV27 and TRBJ2-7, with D possibly being TRBD1 (5 bases). The CDR3 loop reads CASSFQGAGYEQYF. The CDR3 nucleotides are TGTGCCAGCAGTTTTCAAGGGGCCGGGTACGAGCAGTACTTC.